This TCR beta chain stems from a study of blood T cell repertoires in COVID-19. Study-wide context: Acute and convalescent COVID-19 specimens originated in the United States, Italy and Spain.

Some clones are missing from TCRdb's copy, which holds only in-frame ones; the method was immunoSEQ multiplex PCR. The table records 55,000 to 90,000 clones, roughly 86% of them present only once. The CDR3 spans 13 residues. The J segment lost 6 bases and the V segment lost 2 bases, leaving 1 base of the junction unmatched. Per the germline V gene, CDR1 is MNHNY and CDR2 is SVGAGI (reference sequence). The V gene is TRBV6-6, the J gene TRBJ1-5; 7 bases match TRBD1. What was sequenced was peripheral blood. The receptor's source is a woman in her seventies with acute or convalescent COVID-19. CDR3 residues: CASSYPGGQPQHF. The CDR3, as DNA: TGTGCCAGCAGTTACCCAGGGGGTCAGCCCCAGCATTTT.